Below, 20 T cell receptor beta chains from the same sample are listed, as sequenced in a study of cytomegalovirus exposure and HLA in healthy donors. Sequencing used immunoSEQ multiplex PCR; TCRdb keeps in-frame clones, though not all of them. In the table there are under 400,000 clones, approximately 88% of which are singletons. The source material was PBMCs. These receptors all come from a man in his thirties or forties in good health and CMV-seronegative.

The sample holds one count of this clone. This chain connects TRBV28 to TRBJ1-3; D is unresolved. CDR1 is MDHEN and CDR2 is SYDVKM in the germline V gene. There are 14 residues in the CDR3. The V end was cut by 8 bases, the J end by 8 bases, with 19 bases between. CDR3 sequence reads: CASVTSLAADTIYF. DNA for the CDR3: TGTGCCAGCGTTACTAGTCTAGCCGCAGACACCATATATTTT.

The genes are TRBV7-6 and TRBJ2-1; 7 nucleotides line up with TRBD2. The CDR3 spans 13 residues. Unmatched junction bases numbered 7, after V lost 4 bases and J lost 10 bases. The germline V gene has CDR1 SGHVS and CDR2 FNYEAQ. The DNA of the CDR3 is TGTGCCAGCAGCTACGCCTCTAGCGGAGAGCAGTTCTTC. Translation gives CASSYASSGEQFF.

The chain uses TRBV18 and TRBJ1-6, with D tentatively TRBD1 (6 bases). Germline V gene data show CDR1 as KGHSH and CDR2 as LQKENI. Trimming left V 4 bases short and J 10 bases short, with 14 bases between. The CDR3 has 14 residues. The CDR3 region has the DNA TGTGCCAGCTCACGCGGGGGCAGAGAATCACCCCTCCACTTT. It translates to CASSRGGRESPLHF.

This rearrangement joins TRBV6-5 to TRBJ1-2, with D uncertain. Looked up from germline, CDR1 is MNHEY and CDR2 is SVGAGI. The CDR3 totals 15 residues. Trimming took 0 bases from V and 6 from J, leaving 14 bases between them. The CDR3 DNA reads as TGTGCCAGCAGTTACTCCGAGGAGAGCACCGATGGCTACACCTTC. Encoded protein: CASSYSEESTDGYTF.

The chain uses TRBV7-9 and TRBJ2-1, with a tentative D call TRBD2 (5 bases). Trimming took off 4 bases at V and 4 bases at J, with 17 bases between the two ends. The CDR3 loop spans 16 amino acids. CDR1 is SEHNR and CDR2 is FQNEAQ in the germline V gene (reference sequence). CDR3 DNA sequence: TGTGCCAGCAGCTCCGGGATCCTGACGAGATACAATGAGCAGTTCTTC. It codes for CASSSGILTRYNEQFF. Complete variable domain (other parts from reference TRBV7-9 and TRBJ2-1): DTGVSQNPRHKITKRGQNVTFRCDPISEHNRLYWYRQTLGQGPEFLTYFQNEAQLEKSRLLSDRFSAERPKGSFSTLEIQRTEQGDSAMYLCASSSGILTRYNEQFFGPGTRLTVL.

This chain uses TRBV11-2 with TRBJ2-1; 7 nucleotides agree with TRBD1. Looked up from germline, CDR1 is SGHAT and CDR2 is FQNNGV. The length of the CDR3 is 17 residues. Losses at the gene ends were 1 base for V and 0 bases for J; bases not matched to a gene: 6. CDR3 DNA sequence: TGTGCCAGCAGCTTAGTACAGGGGTGGAGCTCCTACAATGAGCAGTTCTTC. Translated: CASSLVQGWSSYNEQFF.

The chain is built from TRBV5-4 and TRBJ1-2, with D perhaps matching TRBD1 (6 bases). Germline CDR1 reads SGHNT; CDR2 reads YYREEE (reference sequence). The V end was cut by 0 bases, the J end by 6 bases, with 15 bases between. CDR3 length: 15 amino acids. The CDR3 protein is CASSLEYAGVNGYTF. CDR3 nucleotides: TGTGCCAGCAGCTTGGAGTACGCAGGGGTGAATGGCTACACCTTC.

The rearrangement links TRBV2 to TRBJ2-3; D is unresolved. This CDR3 region has 14 residues. Trimming took 4 bases from V and 1 from J, leaving 9 bases between them. Germline CDR1 reads SNHLY; CDR2 reads FYNNEI. The CDR3: CASSVRLGTDTQYF. The CDR3 coding sequence is TGTGCCAGCAGTGTACGACTCGGCACAGATACGCAGTATTTT.

This clone was counted once. The chain employs TRBV7-6 and TRBJ1-3, with 8 positions matching TRBD1. With V trimmed by 5 bases and J by 7 bases, 7 bases remained unmatched. Germline CDR1 reads SGHVS; CDR2 reads FNYEAQ. The CDR3 is 14 amino acids. This CDR3 is CASSPGGGPNTIYF. In DNA form, the CDR3 reads TGTGCCAGCAGCCCAGGGGGCGGCCCGAACACCATATATTTT.

The CDR3 DNA follows: TGTGCCAGCAGTTTATACGGCGGGGAGCTGTTTTTT. Protein: CASSLYGGELFF. The rearrangement joins TRBV27 to TRBJ2-2; D gene uncertain. This CDR3 is built from 12 residues. V was trimmed by 1 base and J by 7 bases, leaving 4 bases between them. CDR1 is MNHEY, CDR2 SMNVEV, per germline (reference sequence).

The table lists this clone with a count of one. This chain joins TRBV6-5 and TRBJ1-2, with D maybe TRBD1 (5 bases). The CDR3 consists of 13 residues. Per the germline V gene, CDR1 is MNHEY and CDR2 is SVGAGI. The V and J ends lost 2 bases and 12 bases respectively, with 16 bases between them. CDR3 region: CASSYGAGSGHTF. The CDR3 DNA follows: TGTGCCAGCAGTTACGGGGCAGGGTCGGGCCACACCTTC.

Only one count was recorded for this clone. The gene calls are TRBV7-9 and TRBJ2-5, with D possibly being TRBD1 (6 bases). The CDR3 spans 14 residues. V was clipped by 4 bases and J by 1 base, with 10 bases between them. The germline CDR1 and CDR2 sequences are SEHNR and FQNEAQ (reference sequence). Here the CDR3 DNA reads TGTGCCAGCAGCTCAGGACAGTCCCAAGAGACCCAGTACTTC. This gives the protein CASSSGQSQETQYF. The whole variable domain, remainder taken from reference TRBV7-9 and TRBJ2-5, is DTGVSQNPRHKITKRGQNVTFRCDPISEHNRLYWYRQTLGQGPEFLTYFQNEAQLEKSRLLSDRFSAERPKGSFSTLEIQRTEQGDSAMYLCASSSGQSQETQYFGPGTRLLVL.

V usage is TRBV21-1 and J usage is TRBJ2-3; the DNA was not used to check the table's D call, TRBD2. TRBV21-1 is noted as a pseudogene. CDR3 size: 15 residues. The CDR3 DNA reads as TGTGCCAGCAAGCCGGGGACTAGCGGGGCGGATACGCAGTATTTT. This encodes CASKPGTSGADTQYF.

The chain combines TRBV5-1 with TRBJ2-3, with a tentative D call TRBD2 (6 bases). Germline V gene lookup returns CDR1 SGHRS and CDR2 YFSETQ. This CDR3 comprises 14 residues. Trimming stripped 5 bases from V and 1 base from J, with 11 bases between. The CDR3 DNA is TGCGCCAGCAGTTCGGGGGAAGGCACAGATACGCAGTATTTT. Translation: CASSSGEGTDTQYF.

This clone appeared once. This rearrangement joins TRBV4-3 to TRBJ1-1, with TRBD1 as a possible D gene (6 bases). The V end lost 6 bases, the J end lost 0 bases, and 11 bases lay between the germline ends. This CDR3 is built from 14 residues. Germline V gene sequence: CDR1 LGHNA, CDR2 YSLEER. The CDR3 DNA is TGCGCCAGCAGAAACGGACAGTTGAACACTGAAGCTTTCTTT. Its translation is CASRNGQLNTEAFF.

V usage is TRBV4-1 and J usage is TRBJ1-4, with 8 positions matching TRBD1. CDR3 length: 18 amino acids. The J segment lost 3 bases and the V segment lost 0 bases, leaving 9 bases of the junction unmatched. The germline CDR1 and CDR2 sequences are MGHRA and YSYEKL. The CDR3 bases are TGCGCCAGCAGCCAAGACTCAGGGGGCATCGGGCCTAATGAAAAACTGTTTTTT. This translates into CASSQDSGGIGPNEKLFF.

The V gene is TRBV10-3, the J gene TRBJ2-7; D is unclear. The V end was cut by 0 bases, the J end by 4 bases, with 7 bases between. There are 13 residues in the CDR3. CDR1 and CDR2 (germline): ENHRY, SYGVKD. CDR3 coding DNA: TGTGCCATCAGTGAGTCTGGGCATTACGAGCAGTACTTC. It yields the protein CAISESGHYEQYF.

This chain links TRBV13 with TRBJ1-4; 7 bases are shared with TRBD1. Germline trimming cut 0 bases from V and 9 bases from J; bases unmatched to any gene: 4. CDR1 and CDR2 from the germline V gene are PRHDT and FYEKMQ (reference sequence). The CDR3 contains 14 residues. This CDR3 reads CASSLGRQGQKLFF. The CDR3, as DNA: TGTGCCAGCAGCTTAGGCAGACAGGGCCAAAAACTGTTTTTT.

Turning to this clone: A much larger clone lies one base from this, so it may be a read error. The CDR3: CASSLGRGNSPLHF. In nucleotides, the CDR3 is TGTGCCAGCAGCTTGGGCAGGGGTAATTCACCCCTCCACTTT. The chain employs TRBV5-6 and TRBJ1-6; perhaps TRBD1 as D (6 bases). V was shortened by 0 bases and J by 6 bases, with 7 bases between the two germline ends. This CDR3 contains 14 residues. Germline V CDR1 and CDR2: SGHDT, YYEEEE.

This chain connects TRBV5-4 to TRBJ1-1; D is undetermined. The CDR3 consists of 13 residues. Germline values: CDR1 SGHNT, CDR2 YYREEE (reference sequence). Trimming shortened V by 4 bases and J by 1 base, and 8 bases separated the two germline ends. This chain's CDR3 is CASSPRTNTEAFF. As DNA, the CDR3 is TGTGCCAGCAGCCCCAGAACGAACACTGAAGCTTTCTTT.